This passage covers 29 T cell receptor beta chains from one sample sequenced in a study of cytomegalovirus exposure and HLA in healthy donors. The primer mix had 60 Vbeta and 13 Jbeta primers. The protocol was immunoSEQ multiplex PCR, while the TCRdb copy is restricted to in-frame clones and leaves out a portion. Here the sample spans 150,000 to 190,000 clones, more than 75% being singletons. The sequenced sample was PBMCs. The origin of the receptors is a woman younger than 30 in good health and CMV-seronegative.

The chain carries TRBV10-3 and TRBJ1-3; D remains ambiguous. Germline V gene data show CDR1 as ENHRY and CDR2 as SYGVKD. The CDR3 spans 15 residues. V dropped 5 bases and J dropped 1 base, with 12 bases sitting between them. The CDR3: CAISPRTGSGNTIYF. The CDR3 coding sequence is TGTGCCATCAGTCCTCGGACGGGATCTGGAAACACCATATATTTT.

The chain employs TRBV5-1 and TRBJ1-1, with a tentative D call TRBD1 (6 bases). Germline CDR1 reads SGHRS; CDR2 reads YFSETQ. The V end lost 6 bases, the J end lost 1 base, and 16 bases lay between the germline ends. The CDR3 consists of 15 residues. CDR3 region: CASTRAGTQNTEAFF. As DNA, the CDR3 is TGCGCCAGCACCCGAGCCGGGACACAGAACACTGAAGCTTTCTTT.

The chain joins TRBV9 to TRBJ1-2; unclear D gene. The CDR3 runs 14 residues. Germline-derived CDR1 and CDR2 are SGDLS and YYNGEE. The ends were cut back, 7 bases at V and 2 bases at J, with 15 bases in the middle. The CDR3 DNA is TGTGCCAGCTCGAGGTCCGGAGCCAACTATGGCTACACCTTC. Translating gives CASSRSGANYGYTF.

Comments on this clone: Its ends do not fully match the called genes, so a read error is possible. The chain is built from TRBV19 and TRBJ2-3; 8 nucleotides line up with TRBD1. The germline V gene has CDR1 LNHDA and CDR2 SQIVND (reference sequence). This CDR3 has 11 residues. As DNA, the CDR3 is TGTGCCAGTAGTGCAGGACAGGGAAACCTTTTT. Translating gives CASSAGQGNLF.

CDR3 sequence (DNA): TGTGCCAGCAGCGAACAGGGAATAGATTACGAGCAGTACTTC. Its protein is CASSEQGIDYEQYF. The chain is built from TRBV6-1 and TRBJ2-7; weak D call: TRBD1 (6 bases). Trimming took off 6 bases at V and 4 bases at J, with 16 bases between the two ends. The CDR3 has 14 amino acids. Germline CDR1 reads MNHNS; CDR2 reads SASEGT.

This clone appeared once. V is TRBV7-8 and J is TRBJ2-1, with 10 nucleotides matching TRBD2. Unmatched junction bases numbered 4, after V lost 1 base and J lost 7 bases. CDR3 length: 15 amino acids. Germline V gene lookup returns CDR1 SGHVS and CDR2 FQNEAQ. CDR3 loop: CASSLGSSGGNEQFF. As DNA, the CDR3 is TGTGCCAGCAGCTTAGGGTCTAGCGGGGGAAATGAGCAGTTCTTC.

The chain recombines TRBV19 with TRBJ2-7; 9 bases align to TRBD1. Trimming cost V 6 bases and J 3 bases; bases outside gene matches: 12. This CDR3 contains 16 residues. The germline V gene has CDR1 LNHDA and CDR2 SQIVND (reference sequence). DNA for the CDR3: TGTGCCAGTAGCCGCCAACCCGGGACAGGGTACTACGAGCAGTACTTC. Translation: CASSRQPGTGYYEQYF.

J is TRBJ2-1 and V is TRBV5-1; 9 bases are shared with TRBD2. Germline V gene lookup returns CDR1 SGHRS and CDR2 YFSETQ. The CDR3 has 15 amino acids. The trim removed 4 bases at V and 15 bases at J, leaving 17 bases unmatched. The CDR3 protein is CASSPAGLAGRVLFF. For the CDR3, the DNA is TGCGCCAGCAGCCCCGCAGGGCTAGCGGGGAGAGTTCTGTTCTTC. The full variable domain, completed using reference TRBV5-1 and TRBJ2-1, is KAGVTQTPRYLIKTRGQQVTLSCSPISGHRSVSWYQQTPGQGLQFLFEYFSETQRNKGNFPGRFSGRQFSNSRSEMNVSTLELGDSALYLCASSPAGLAGRVLFFGPGTRLTVL.

This clone is a singleton in its sample. This chain uses TRBV4-1 with TRBJ1-5; D unresolved. Trimming took 2 bases from V and 4 from J, leaving 9 bases between them. The CDR3 extends over 14 amino acids. In germline, CDR1 is MGHRA, CDR2 YSYEKL. The CDR3 sequence is CASSQSTYNQPQHF. The CDR3 coding sequence is TGCGCCAGCAGCCAAAGTACCTATAATCAGCCCCAGCATTTT.

The chain carries TRBV21-1 and TRBJ2-5; TRBD1 reflects the table's D call only, with no check against the DNA. TRBV21-1 represents a pseudogene. The CDR3 loop spans 17 amino acids. The CDR3 coding sequence is TGTGCCAGCAGTAAACTCCTCCGGGACAGGGGGCGGGAGACCCAGTACTTC. This sequence encodes CASSKLLRDRGRETQYF.

This clone showed up just once. V is TRBV6-1 and J is TRBJ2-5; 8 bases line up with TRBD1. V lost 10 bases to trimming and J lost 4 bases; unmatched junction nucleotides: 11. Germline loops: CDR1 MNHNS, CDR2 SASEGT. This CDR3 is built from 14 residues. The CDR3 here is CAIAGAGGAETQYF. The CDR3 DNA is TGTGCCATCGCTGGGGCAGGGGGCGCAGAGACCCAGTACTTC.

The J gene is TRBJ2-5, the V gene TRBV5-1; 8 positions agree with TRBD2. The J segment lost 2 bases and the V segment lost 4 bases, leaving 4 bases of the junction unmatched. Germline values: CDR1 SGHRS, CDR2 YFSETQ. The CDR3 consists of 14 residues. The CDR3 coding sequence is TGCGCCAGCAGCCCCCGACTAGCGCAAGAGACCCAGTACTTC. It encodes CASSPRLAQETQYF.

The chain couples TRBV2 to TRBJ2-3; possibly TRBD2 for D (5 bases). V lost 4 bases to trimming and J lost 3 bases, with 11 bases between them. Germline V gene lookup returns CDR1 SNHLY and CDR2 FYNNEI. The CDR3 runs to 14 residues. For the CDR3, the DNA is TGTGCCAGCAGTGTACTAGGGAGAACAGATACGCAGTATTTT. It translates to CASSVLGRTDTQYF.

The chain couples TRBV19 to TRBJ2-6; TRBD1 agrees at 7 bases. V trimming: 6 bases; J trimming: 11 bases; junction bases outside the gene matches: 13. CDR1 LNHDA and CDR2 SQIVND come from the germline V gene (reference sequence). The CDR3 loop spans 15 amino acids. Written as DNA, the CDR3 is TGTGCCAGTAGCCCCGCGGTTAGGGGGCGGTACGTCCTGACTTTC. It translates to CASSPAVRGRYVLTF.

In regard to this clone: A read error may produce the germline difference seen at one junction end. The gene calls are TRBV15 and TRBJ2-7, with 7 bases matching TRBD1. CDR3 length: 18 amino acids. Germline V gene sequence: CDR1 LNHNV, CDR2 YYDKDF (reference sequence). The CDR3 loop is CATSRVYGLDRDAYEQYF. CDR3 nucleotide sequence: TGTGCCACCAGCAGAGTATATGGGTTAGACAGGGATGCCTATGAGCAGTACTTC.

The gene calls are TRBV15 and TRBJ2-1; the D gene is possibly TRBD2 (5 bases). The germline V gene has CDR1 LNHNV and CDR2 YYDKDF (reference sequence). This CDR3 is built from 12 residues. V lost 8 bases and J 6 bases, leaving 11 bases between the germline ends. The CDR3 nucleotides are TGTGCCACCCGTTTAGAGGGCAATGAGCAGTTCTTC. This codes for CATRLEGNEQFF.

This clone was seen a few times. The chain couples TRBV5-4 to TRBJ1-2; TRBD1 is a possible D gene (5 bases). Trimming stripped 6 bases from V and 6 bases from J, with 15 bases between. The V gene's germline CDR1 is SGHNT and CDR2 YYREEE (reference sequence). The CDR3 spans 13 residues. In nucleotides, the CDR3 is TGTGCCAGCACCCTCGGGGGGACGGATGGCTACACCTTC. Its translation is CASTLGGTDGYTF.

V is TRBV5-8 and J is TRBJ2-7; 9 nucleotides align to TRBD1. The CDR3 is made up of 14 amino acids. Germline lookup yields CDR1 SGHTS and CDR2 YDEGEE. Trimming cost V 2 bases and J 6 bases; bases outside gene matches: 6. The CDR3, as DNA: TGTGCCAGCAGCTTCCGGACAGGGGCTCGCGAGCAGTACTTC. Encoded protein: CASSFRTGAREQYF.

This chain joins TRBV28 and TRBJ2-7, with D possibly being TRBD1 (5 bases). Germline-derived CDR1 and CDR2 are MDHEN and SYDVKM. The CDR3 has 11 amino acids. Trimming shortened V by 5 bases and J by 6 bases, and 8 bases separated the two germline ends. The CDR3 is CASSKTVEQYF. The CDR3 DNA reads as TGTGCCAGCAGTAAGACAGTCGAGCAGTACTTC.

V is TRBV5-4 and J is TRBJ2-3; 7 bases map to TRBD1. V shed 2 bases and J 10 bases; nucleotides not matched to a gene: 10. Germline values: CDR1 SGHNT, CDR2 YYREEE (reference sequence). The CDR3 runs to 14 residues. The CDR3 loop reads CASSFDRAGIAQYF. The CDR3 DNA reads TGTGCCAGCAGCTTCGACAGGGCCGGAATAGCGCAGTATTTT.

The rearrangement links TRBV28 to TRBJ2-1, with 7 bases fitting TRBD2. This CDR3 has 11 amino acids. The germline gives CDR1 MDHEN, CDR2 SYDVKM. The CDR3 sequence: CSRELRNEQFF. Here the CDR3 DNA reads TGTTCGCGGGAGCTCCGTAATGAGCAGTTCTTC.

The V call is TRBV29-1, the J call TRBJ1-1; D gene uncertain. The CDR3 loop spans 16 amino acids. Trimming removed 4 bases at V and 1 base at J, with 19 bases between. Germline V gives CDR1 SQVTM, CDR2 ANQGSEA. The CDR3: CSVGWLSTQRNTEAFF. The CDR3 nucleotides read TGCAGCGTTGGCTGGTTGTCCACACAGAGGAACACTGAAGCTTTCTTT.

J is TRBJ2-1 and V is TRBV9; 7 bases are a match to TRBD1. This CDR3 contains 17 residues. J was trimmed by 0 bases and V by 4 bases; bases with no gene match: 10. Germline V gene data show CDR1 as SGDLS and CDR2 as YYNGEE. The CDR3 protein is CASSLGDSFNSYNEQFF. CDR3 bases: TGTGCCAGCAGCTTAGGGGACAGTTTTAACTCCTACAATGAGCAGTTCTTC. The full variable domain, in which reference TRBV9 and TRBJ2-1 provide the parts outside the CDR3, is DSGVTQTPKHLITATGQRVTLRCSPRSGDLSVYWYQQSLDQGLQFLIQYYNGEERAKGNILERFSAQQFPDLHSELNLSSLELGDSALYFCASSLGDSFNSYNEQFFGPGTRLTVL.

This rearrangement joins TRBV6-5 to TRBJ2-5; a weak D match, TRBD1 (6 bases). CDR1 MNHEY and CDR2 SVGAGI come from the germline V gene. This CDR3 is built from 14 residues. The V and J ends lost 1 base and 2 bases respectively, with 8 bases between them. CDR3 bases: TGTGCCAGCAGTTACTGGACAGAGCAAGAGACCCAGTACTTC. It specifies CASSYWTEQETQYF.

The V and J genes are TRBV12-2 and TRBJ2-2; the table's D gene call, TRBD1, was not cross checked with the DNA. TRBV12-2 is classified as a pseudogene. The CDR3 consists of 14 residues. The DNA of the CDR3 is TGTGCAAGTCGGCACAGGGTTCAGAGCGGGGAGCTGTTTTTT. Its translation: CASRHRVQSGELFF.

The V and J genes are TRBV6-1 and TRBJ2-5; D is perhaps TRBD2 (6 bases). CDR3 length equals 15 residues. V was clipped by 10 bases and J by 1 base, with 19 bases between them. The germline CDR1 and CDR2 sequences are MNHNS and SASEGT. For the CDR3, the DNA is TGTGCCACCCGACGGGAGCTTGACTTCCAAGAGACCCAGTACTTC. As protein: CATRRELDFQETQYF.

This clone has only a few counts. The rearrangement links TRBV4-1 to TRBJ1-5, with 7 bases fitting TRBD1. The CDR3 extends over 15 amino acids. CDR1 is MGHRA, CDR2 YSYEKL, per germline. The trim removed 5 bases at V and 7 bases at J, leaving 11 bases unmatched. CDR3 loop: CASSKGQSPGQPQHF. The DNA of the CDR3 is TGCGCCAGCAGCAAGGGACAGTCTCCCGGACAGCCCCAGCATTTT.

Only a few counts were recorded for this clone. The rearrangement joins TRBV5-4 to TRBJ2-7, with 8 bases aligning to TRBD2. The V segment lost 4 bases and the J segment 4 bases; nucleotides outside the gene matches: 7. CDR3 length equals 14 residues. Germline CDR1 SGHNT, CDR2 YYREEE (reference sequence). The CDR3 region is CASSPQRGSYEQYF. The CDR3 region has the DNA TGTGCCAGCAGCCCACAGCGGGGGAGTTACGAGCAGTACTTC.

The chain combines TRBV6-5 with TRBJ2-1, with 8 bases matching TRBD2. Germline V gene data show CDR1 as MNHEY and CDR2 as SVGAGI. The CDR3 is 16 amino acids. The V and J ends lost 0 bases and 9 bases, in that order; junction bases with no gene match: 10. The CDR3 is CASSYSRLARRLEQFF. CDR3 sequence (DNA): TGTGCCAGCAGTTACTCAAGACTAGCGCGACGACTTGAGCAGTTCTTC.